This T cell receptor (beta chain) was identified during a study of cytomegalovirus exposure and HLA in healthy donors. About the research overall: Later, an analysis reported that the roughly 120 validation repertoires had used the same platform as the approximately 630 first-cohort repertoires.

The repertoire was sequenced with immunoSEQ multiplex PCR; TCRdb's copy has only in-frame clones and lacks some. Among 300,000 to 350,000 clones listed, roughly 90% were seen once. The CDR3 has 15 amino acids. V gave up 11 bases and J gave up 0 bases; unmatched junction bases: 9. Germline CDR1 reads MNHNS; CDR2 reads SASEGT. Findings and caveats of the study: Most observed TCR sequences were rare, whereas some public TCRs were detected in many donors. A subsequent analysis found that TCR clusters from the first cohort also tended to co-occur in the 90 to 150 validation repertoires, with about 95% of cluster scores above 0. Investigators reported 150 to 200 TCR beta chains as tied to cytomegalovirus.

Points on this clone: The antigen remains undetermined.

The J gene is TRBJ1-4, the V gene TRBV6-1, with 7 bases matching TRBD1. Sequenced material: PBMCs. The TCR originated in a man younger than 40 in good health and CMV-seronegative. The CDR3 nucleotides are TGTGCCTCACAGGGGTTCGGGGCAACTAATGAAAAACTGTTTTTT. It is translated as CASQGFGATNEKLFF.